This TCR beta chain was sequenced for a study of blood T cell repertoires in COVID-19. Turning to the study itself: Both acute and convalescent COVID-19 samples were obtained from the United States, Italy and Spain. The analysed material was cDNA or gDNA that came from T cells, B-cell-depleted T cells, or PBMCs.

Authors' processing steps: From reference gene primer amplification, estimates of nucleated cell counts were derived. Repertoires were generated with immunoSEQ multiplex PCR, while TCRdb's copy carries only in-frame clones and drops some. That table is the source of V, J and clone size, and D and trimming were worked out from the DNA. The sample has 240,000 or so clones, around four fifths seen once. Per the germline V gene, CDR1 is SGDLS and CDR2 is YYNGEE. The V and J ends lost 4 bases and 0 bases, in that order; junction bases with no gene match: 5. This CDR3 is 16 amino acids long. The TCR originated in a woman aged 60 to 75 with active or convalescent COVID-19. This rearrangement joins TRBV9 to TRBJ1-3, with 9 bases that match TRBD1. Sequencing was performed on peripheral blood. The DNA of the CDR3 is TGTGCCAGCAGCATGGGACAGGGAACCTCTGGAAACACCATATATTTT. Translation gives CASSMGQGTSGNTIYF.